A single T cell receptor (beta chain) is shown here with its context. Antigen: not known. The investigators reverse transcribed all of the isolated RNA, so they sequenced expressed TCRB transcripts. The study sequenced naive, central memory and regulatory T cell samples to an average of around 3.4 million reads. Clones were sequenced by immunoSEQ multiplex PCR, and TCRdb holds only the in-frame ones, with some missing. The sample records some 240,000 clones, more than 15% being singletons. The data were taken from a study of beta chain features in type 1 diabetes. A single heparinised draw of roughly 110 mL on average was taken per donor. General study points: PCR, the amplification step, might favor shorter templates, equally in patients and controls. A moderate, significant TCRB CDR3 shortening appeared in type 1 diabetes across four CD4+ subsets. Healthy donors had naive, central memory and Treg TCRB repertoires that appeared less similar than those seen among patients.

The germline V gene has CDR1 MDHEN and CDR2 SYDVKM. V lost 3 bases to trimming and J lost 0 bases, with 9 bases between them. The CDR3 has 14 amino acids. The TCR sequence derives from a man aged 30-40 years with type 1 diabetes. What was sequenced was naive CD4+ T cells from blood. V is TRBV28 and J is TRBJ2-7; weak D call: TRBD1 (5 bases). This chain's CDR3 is CASSFDSLSYEQYF. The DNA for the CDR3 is TGTGCCAGCAGTTTTGACAGCCTCTCCTACGAGCAGTACTTC.